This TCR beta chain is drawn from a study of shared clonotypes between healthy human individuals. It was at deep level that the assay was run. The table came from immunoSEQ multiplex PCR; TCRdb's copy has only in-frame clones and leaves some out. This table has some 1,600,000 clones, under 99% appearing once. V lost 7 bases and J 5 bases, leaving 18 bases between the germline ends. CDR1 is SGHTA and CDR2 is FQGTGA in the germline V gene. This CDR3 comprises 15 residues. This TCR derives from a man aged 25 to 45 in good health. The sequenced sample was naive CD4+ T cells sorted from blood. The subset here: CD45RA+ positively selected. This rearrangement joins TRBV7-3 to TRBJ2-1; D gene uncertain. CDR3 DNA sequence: TGTGCCAGCAAAGGTTACGGTCAGGAGCACAATGAGCAGTTCTTC. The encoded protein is CASKGYGQEHNEQFF.